This is a list of T cell receptor beta chains from one sample in a study of T-cell reconstitution after alpha-beta-depleted transplantation in children. Each CDR3 protein gets one entry after TCRdb re-called the PCR reads with MiXCR. Of roughly 300,000 distinct CDR3 sequences listed, roughly 12% are singletons. The specimen comprised peripheral blood, sampled 180 days after TCRalphabeta/CD19-depleted stem cell transplant. These receptors all stem from a male patient between 2 and 10 years old who had a stem cell transplant for chronic granulomatous disease, so the T cells may come from the graft donor. Both conserved end residues are part of each CDR3. A D gene is named only where the DNA matches it firmly. The size entry gives how often the clone was seen (once, few, many) or a class if it is expanded.

size | J | D | V | CDR3 | DNA
many | TRBJ2-1 | TRBD2 | TRBV18 | CASSPIGRTNEQFF | TGTGCCAGCTCACCCATCGGGAGGACTAATGAGCAGTTCTTC
many | TRBJ2-7 | . | TRBV20-1 | CSATQIYEQYF | TGCAGTGCTACGCAAATCTACGAGCAGTACTTC
many | TRBJ1-1 | . | TRBV20-1 | CSAPDRRVAFF | TGCAGTGCTCCGGACAGAAGGGTAGCTTTCTTT
many | TRBJ2-1 | . | TRBV27 | CASSPSSGNEQFF | TGTGCCAGCAGCCCGTCTTCGGGCAATGAGCAGTTCTTC
many | TRBJ1-2 | TRBD1 | TRBV11-1 | CASSSTPGGDRTPYGYTF | TGTGCCAGCAGCTCCACCCCGGGGGGGGACAGGACCCCCTATGGCTACACCTTC
many | TRBJ2-1 | TRBD1 | TRBV5-1 | CASSLQGVGYNEQFF | TGCGCCAGCAGCTTACAGGGGGTAGGTTACAATGAGCAGTTCTTC
many | TRBJ2-1 | . | TRBV27 | CASSLSRVDNEQFF | TGTGCCAGCAGTTTATCCAGGGTCGACAATGAGCAGTTCTTC
many | TRBJ1-6 | . | TRBV20-1 | CSARDNRLSDSPLHF | TGCAGTGCTAGAGATAACAGATTGAGCGATTCACCCCTCCACTTT
many | TRBJ2-1 | . | TRBV7-3 | CASATDPSYNEQFF | TGTGCCAGCGCGACGGATCCCTCCTACAATGAGCAGTTCTTC
many | TRBJ2-5 | . | TRBV20-1 | CSANKGSKEETQYF | TGCAGTGCTAATAAGGGTTCTAAGGAGGAGACCCAGTACTTC
many | TRBJ2-3 | . | TRBV4-3 | CASSQRPFTDTQYF | TGCGCCAGCAGCCAACGGCCCTTCACAGATACGCAGTATTTT
many | TRBJ1-1 | . | TRBV12-3/TRBV12-4 | CASEGWDTEAFF | TGTGCCAGCGAGGGGTGGGACACTGAAGCTTTCTTT
many | TRBJ1-2 | . | TRBV4-3 | CASSHQNIGSPANF | TGCGCCAGCAGCCATCAAAATATCGGCAGCCCAGCTAACTTC
many | TRBJ2-5 | TRBD2 | TRBV7-2 | CASRGRGETQYF | TGTGCCAGTCGGGGGAGGGGAGAGACCCAGTACTTC
many | TRBJ2-2 | . | TRBV6-1 | CASSHMNTGELFF | TGTGCCAGCAGCCATATGAACACCGGGGAGCTGTTTTTT
many | TRBJ2-7 | TRBD1 | TRBV7-9 | CASSSFRQGDYEQYF | TGTGCCAGCAGTTCCTTCCGACAGGGAGACTACGAGCAGTACTTC
many | TRBJ2-1 | TRBD2 | TRBV4-1 | CASSQEAGLAGLYNEQFF | TGCGCCAGCAGCCAAGAGGCGGGACTAGCGGGGCTGTACAATGAGCAGTTCTTC
few | TRBJ2-1 | TRBD2 | TRBV6-5 | CASSYAGLADNEQFF | TGTGCCAGCAGTTACGCAGGACTAGCGGACAATGAGCAGTTCTTC
many | TRBJ2-7 | TRBD2 | TRBV28 | CASRTSGIYEQYF | TGTGCCAGCAGGACTAGCGGGATCTACGAGCAGTACTTC
many | TRBJ2-3 | . | TRBV20-1 | CTLADSTDTQYF | TGCACCTTAGCGGATAGCACAGATACGCAGTATTTT
many | TRBJ1-1 | TRBD1 | TRBV4-3 | CASSQGTGSGTEAFF | TGCGCCAGCAGCCAGGGGACAGGGAGCGGCACTGAAGCTTTCTTT
many | TRBJ2-7 | TRBD2 | TRBV5-1 | CASSLMGASGRSYEQYF | TGCGCCAGCAGCTTAATGGGTGCTAGCGGGAGATCCTACGAGCAGTACTTC